This TCR beta chain was sequenced in a study of cytomegalovirus exposure and HLA in healthy donors. Findings and limits, study-wide: Researchers catalogued 160 or so TCR beta chains as cytomegalovirus-associated. CMV serostatus was the only recorded immune exposure for donors.

Everyone who donated was a healthy bone marrow donor. Germline V gene data show CDR1 as MDHEN and CDR2 as SYDVKM. V was trimmed by 3 bases and J by 5 bases, leaving 8 bases between them. This CDR3 contains 14 residues. The primer mix had 60 Vbeta and 13 Jbeta primers. As processed by the authors: Later analysis identified tens of millions of unique TCR beta chains, 9 million to 12 million shared. Repertoires were generated with immunoSEQ multiplex PCR, while TCRdb's copy carries only in-frame clones and drops some. V and J calls and clone size are copied from that table; D and trimming were computed from the DNA. The sample consists of 95,000 to 100,000 clones, around 79% of them appearing once. As concerns this clone: Its antigen is not known.

This clonotype was sampled from a woman aged 40 to 55 in good health and CMV-seronegative. The rearrangement uses TRBV28 and TRBJ1-6; D is perhaps TRBD1 (5 bases). The specimen was PBMCs. The chain's CDR3 is CASSLTENNSPLHF. The CDR3 DNA follows: TGTGCCAGCAGTTTGACAGAAAATAATTCACCCCTCCACTTT.